These 25 T cell receptor beta chains originate from one sample sequenced in a study of shared clonotypes between healthy human individuals. Sequencing used immunoSEQ multiplex PCR; TCRdb keeps in-frame clones, though not all of them. The sample has roughly 1.4 million clones; less than 99% are singletons. Material: naive CD4+ T cells sorted from blood. Noted subset: CD45RA+ positively selected. All receptors derive from a young man in good health.

The table lists this clone with a count of one. In the same sample, other DNA sequences code for this CDR3. The V call is TRBV29-1, the J call TRBJ2-3; D gene unclear. V was pared by 3 bases and J by 1 base, with 5 bases between. The CDR3 runs to 12 residues. Germline V gene data show CDR1 as SQVTM and CDR2 as ANQGSEA. CDR3 protein: CSVDSGTDTQYF. The CDR3 DNA follows: TGCAGCGTTGATTCCGGCACAGATACGCAGTATTTT.

This chain joins TRBV29-1 and TRBJ1-1; a weak D match, TRBD1 (6 bases). The CDR3 is 15 residues long. With 1 base removed from V and 6 bases from J, the gap between germline ends came to 18 bases. Germline V gene lookup returns CDR1 SQVTM and CDR2 ANQGSEA. The CDR3 reads CSVEGLGGQGAEAFF. The CDR3 coding sequence is TGCAGCGTTGAAGGGTTGGGGGGGCAGGGTGCTGAAGCTTTCTTT.

V usage is TRBV18 and J usage is TRBJ1-3, with D maybe TRBD1 (5 bases). CDR1 and CDR2 from the germline V gene are KGHSH and LQKENI. Trimming stripped 3 bases from V and 2 bases from J, with 17 bases between. The CDR3 spans 17 residues. The CDR3 reads CASSPLHGTDAGNTIYF. CDR3 coding DNA: TGTGCCAGCTCACCGCTCCACGGGACGGACGCTGGAAACACCATATATTTT.

This chain connects TRBV10-3 to TRBJ2-7; a possible D gene is TRBD2 (7 bases). This CDR3 has 14 amino acids. Trimming cost V 3 bases and J 6 bases, with 15 bases left between them. Germline values: CDR1 ENHRY, CDR2 SYGVKD. CDR3 amino acids: CAISERGGGSEQYF. DNA for the CDR3: TGTGCCATCAGTGAAAGGGGGGGAGGGAGCGAGCAGTACTTC.

CDR3: CASSNPSTLAGGYNEQFF. The CDR3 bases are TGTGCCAGCAGCAACCCATCAACTCTAGCGGGAGGGTACAATGAGCAGTTCTTC. The V gene is TRBV28, the J gene TRBJ2-1; 12 bases map to TRBD2. V trimming: 6 bases; J trimming: 4 bases; junction bases outside the gene matches: 13. The CDR3 totals 18 residues. Germline V gives CDR1 MDHEN, CDR2 SYDVKM.

The rearrangement links TRBV2 to TRBJ1-1, with 8 bases matching TRBD1. Germline V gene lookup returns CDR1 SNHLY and CDR2 FYNNEI. CDR3 length equals 14 residues. With V trimmed by 7 bases and J by 3 bases, 7 bases remained unmatched. For the CDR3, the DNA is TGTGCCAGCAATCGACAGGGGAGTCACACTGAAGCTTTCTTT. It is translated as CASNRQGSHTEAFF.

The rearrangement joins TRBV7-6 to TRBJ2-2, with D maybe TRBD2 (7 bases). Germline lookup yields CDR1 SGHVS and CDR2 FNYEAQ. CDR3 length: 17 amino acids. V lost 1 base, J lost 5 bases, and 17 bases lay in between. The CDR3 DNA reads as TGTGCCAGCAGCTTAGGTCGGGGGGCGCCGATTACCGGGGAGCTGTTTTTT. Its protein product is CASSLGRGAPITGELFF. Full variable domain (outside the CDR3, taken from reference TRBV7-6 and TRBJ2-2): GAGVSQSPRYKVTKRGQDVALRCDPISGHVSLYWYRQALGQGPEFLTYFNYEAQQDKSGLPNDRFSAERPEGSISTLTIQRTEQRDSAMYRCASSLGRGAPITGELFFGEGSRLTVL.

Turning to this clone: This sample includes further DNA sequences coding for the same CDR3. V is TRBV5-1 and J is TRBJ2-3; TRBD1 matches at 12 bases. V lost 3 bases to trimming and J lost 1 base; unmatched junction nucleotides: 6. Germline V CDR1 and CDR2: SGHRS, YFSETQ. This CDR3 is built from 17 residues. The CDR3 here is CASSSGTGGAGTDTQYF. CDR3 nucleotides: TGCGCCAGCAGCTCCGGGACAGGGGGCGCGGGCACAGATACGCAGTATTTT.

The chain links TRBV5-1 to TRBJ2-1; 7 bases agree with TRBD2. The CDR3 runs to 14 residues. Germline-derived CDR1 and CDR2 are SGHRS and YFSETQ. V lost 3 bases and J lost 8; bases outside the gene matches: 8. CDR3 DNA sequence: TGCGCCAGCAGCTCGTTACTAGCGCCCCATGAGCAGTTCTTC. It yields the protein CASSSLLAPHEQFF.

The chain employs TRBV9 and TRBJ2-5; 10 nucleotides align to TRBD1. The germline CDR1 and CDR2 sequences are SGDLS and YYNGEE. The CDR3 is made up of 14 amino acids. After removal of 5 bases from V and 4 bases from J, the junction contained 5 bases not matched to a gene. This chain's CDR3 is CASSPRQGAETQYF. The CDR3 DNA reads TGTGCCAGCAGTCCCCGACAGGGGGCAGAGACCCAGTACTTC.

J is TRBJ1-2 and V is TRBV28; D not resolved. V lost 6 bases, J lost 6 bases, and 11 bases lay in between. There are 12 residues in the CDR3. Germline CDR1 reads MDHEN; CDR2 reads SYDVKM. The CDR3 DNA sequence: TGTGCCAGCAGAGTTGGGAGCCATGGCTACACCTTC. Amino acid sequence: CASRVGSHGYTF.

The gene calls are TRBV5-1 and TRBJ2-3; the D gene is possibly TRBD1 (6 bases). The CDR3 is 18 amino acids. Trimming stripped 1 base from V and 2 bases from J, with 20 bases between. The germline V gene has CDR1 SGHRS and CDR2 YFSETQ. This CDR3 reads CASSLTLVTGKVTDTQYF. The CDR3 nucleotides are TGCGCCAGCAGCTTGACGCTAGTCACAGGGAAAGTCACAGATACGCAGTATTTT.

The chain couples TRBV15 to TRBJ1-5; D gene unclear. Trimming took 5 bases from V and 1 from J, leaving 6 bases between them. CDR3 size: 13 residues. Per germline, CDR1 LNHNV and CDR2 YYDKDF (reference sequence). The CDR3 spells CATSLESNQPQHF. Written as DNA, the CDR3 is TGTGCCACCAGCTTAGAGAGCAATCAGCCCCAGCATTTT.

The V gene is TRBV28, the J gene TRBJ2-7; 8 positions agree with TRBD2. Germline CDR1 reads MDHEN; CDR2 reads SYDVKM. The CDR3 length is 14 residues. V gave up 3 bases and J gave up 7 bases; unmatched junction bases: 8. The CDR3, as DNA: TGTGCCAGCAGTTTGAGGGGCTCGGGAGGGGAGCAGTACTTC. Translating it yields CASSLRGSGGEQYF.

This clone showed up just once. The chain carries TRBV6-1 and TRBJ2-7; the D gene is possibly TRBD2 (5 bases). Per the germline V gene, CDR1 is MNHNS and CDR2 is SASEGT. CDR3 length: 14 amino acids. Trimming took off 8 bases at V and 0 bases at J, with 14 bases between the two ends. CDR3 in amino acids: CASGILGSSYEQYF. The CDR3 coding sequence is TGTGCCAGCGGAATTCTTGGGAGCTCCTACGAGCAGTACTTC.

This chain uses TRBV28 with TRBJ2-6; the D gene could be TRBD1 or TRBD2 (6 bases each). The germline V gene encodes CDR1 MDHEN and CDR2 SYDVKM. Trimming removed 5 bases from V and 0 bases from J, with 14 bases in between. This CDR3 has 17 residues. In nucleotides, the CDR3 is TGTGCCAGCAGTCGAGGGGGGCTAAGCTCTGGGGCCAACGTCCTGACTTTC. Its translation: CASSRGGLSSGANVLTF.

The chain links TRBV5-4 to TRBJ2-1, with D hard to call. The CDR3 contains 15 residues. Germline V gene data show CDR1 as SGHNT and CDR2 as YYREEE (reference sequence). The V end was cut by 3 bases, the J end by 0 bases, with 10 bases between. The CDR3 sequence is CASSSASSSYNEQFF. As DNA, the CDR3 is TGTGCCAGCAGCTCCGCTTCTAGCTCCTACAATGAGCAGTTCTTC.

The J gene is TRBJ2-1, the V gene TRBV5-1; maybe TRBD1 (6 bases). The CDR3 contains 14 residues. Germline CDR1 and CDR2: SGHRS and YFSETQ. V lost 1 base, J lost 5 bases, and 10 bases lay in between. The chain's CDR3 is CASSLRQVNNEQFF. The CDR3 region has the DNA TGCGCCAGCAGCTTGCGACAGGTCAACAATGAGCAGTTCTTC.

The V gene is TRBV5-4, the J gene TRBJ2-7; D is uncertain. V dropped 4 bases and J dropped 2 bases, with 10 bases sitting between them. The length of the CDR3 is 13 residues. Germline CDR1 is SGHNT and CDR2 is YYREEE (reference sequence). The CDR3 DNA follows: TGTGCCAGCAGCCCAGGACCCGCCTACGAGCAGTACTTC. It encodes CASSPGPAYEQYF. Filled out from reference TRBV5-4 and TRBJ2-7, the complete variable domain reads ETGVTQSPTHLIKTRGQQVTLRCSSQSGHNTVSWYQQALGQGPQFIFQYYREEENGRGNFPPRFSGLQFPNYSSELNVNALELDDSALYLCASSPGPAYEQYFGPGTRLTVT.

This chain joins TRBV18 and TRBJ2-2; D is unresolved. V gave up 2 bases and J gave up 0 bases, with 7 bases separating them. The CDR3 length is 15 residues. Germline V gene lookup returns CDR1 KGHSH and CDR2 LQKENI. The CDR3 DNA reads as TGTGCCAGCTCACCAGCCCCCGCGAACACCGGGGAGCTGTTTTTT. As protein: CASSPAPANTGELFF.

The rearrangement links TRBV29-1 to TRBJ2-7; D is perhaps TRBD1 (6 bases). CDR3 length equals 18 residues. The germline V gene has CDR1 SQVTM and CDR2 ANQGSEA. Trimming took off 4 bases at V and 6 bases at J, with 31 bases between the two ends. The CDR3 sequence: CSVVTGPLGGSRATEQYF. Written as DNA, the CDR3 is TGCAGCGTTGTTACAGGGCCCTTAGGCGGGTCTCGAGCTACCGAGCAGTACTTC.

The chain joins TRBV27 to TRBJ1-4; D uncertain. CDR3 size: 14 residues. Between the trimmed V and J ends, which lost 0 bases and 7 bases, there was a span of 9 bases. Germline V gene lookup returns CDR1 MNHEY and CDR2 SMNVEV (reference sequence). Written as DNA, the CDR3 is TGTGCCAGCAGTTTATCAGGCGCCCCTGAAAAACTGTTTTTT. Translated: CASSLSGAPEKLFF.

This chain connects TRBV5-1 to TRBJ2-5; TRBD2 matches at 13 bases. Trimming at V came to 3 bases and at J to 5 bases, leaving 10 bases not matched to a gene. Germline V gene lookup returns CDR1 SGHRS and CDR2 YFSETQ. This CDR3 region has 17 residues. The CDR3 is CASSSGLAGTVAETQYF. The CDR3 DNA reads as TGCGCCAGCAGCTCGGGACTAGCGGGAACTGTTGCGGAGACCCAGTACTTC.

V gene TRBV2 combines with J gene TRBJ2-1; maybe TRBD1 (6 bases). V was shortened by 6 bases and J by 4 bases, with 16 bases between the two germline ends. CDR1 is SNHLY and CDR2 is FYNNEI in the germline V gene. This CDR3 contains 15 residues. This CDR3 is CASRIRDTVYNEQFF. DNA of the CDR3: TGTGCCAGCAGGATCCGGGACACAGTTTACAATGAGCAGTTCTTC.

The chain couples TRBV10-3 to TRBJ2-7; 11 positions agree with TRBD1. J gave up 4 bases and V 6 bases, and 5 bases lay outside the gene matches. Germline V gene lookup returns CDR1 ENHRY and CDR2 SYGVKD. The CDR3 extends over 14 amino acids. The CDR3 sequence: CAISPGQGAYEQYF. DNA for the CDR3: TGTGCCATCAGCCCCGGACAGGGGGCTTACGAGCAGTACTTC.